A single T cell receptor (beta chain) is shown here with its context. Its specificity is not known. The CDR3 runs 17 residues. The trim removed 2 bases at V and 1 base at J, leaving 7 bases unmatched. Germline assignment: CDR1 MNHNS and CDR2 SASEGT. Assay: immunoSEQ multiplex PCR; the TCRdb copy retains only in-frame clones and omits some. The sample records about 120,000 clones, around 90% being singletons. The sample comes from a study of T cell responses to AZD1222 COVID-19 vaccine. Study-wide points: The study identified only five to seven AZD1222 recipients as seropositive at baseline. Spike-specific TCR breadth and depth went up after people got two AZD1222 doses.

Both about-4-week and about-12-week second-dose recipients were combined. The rearrangement uses TRBV6-1 and TRBJ2-3; 9 bases map to TRBD2. Source: peripheral blood, taken 28 days after the second AZD1222 dose. The clonotype originates from an adult who received the AZD1222 COVID-19 vaccine. The CDR3 DNA follows: TGTGCCAGCAGTGAATCGGGGGCTAGCGGGGGCACAGATACGCAGTATTTT. Residues: CASSESGASGGTDTQYF.